This T cell receptor beta chain was recorded in a study of radiation and T cells in renal cell carcinoma. Overall study: Nephrectomy followed 15 Gy stereotactic body radiation by 4 weeks.

The CDR3 spans 15 residues. The V gene end was trimmed by 7 bases and the J gene end by 1 base; junction bases not matched to a gene: 6. From germline, CDR1 is LNHDA and CDR2 SQIVND (reference sequence). Sequencing used immunoSEQ multiplex PCR; TCRdb keeps in-frame clones, though not all of them. The sample lists about 130,000 clones, 81% occurring once. Regarding time point: blood 2 weeks post-SBRT. Treatment described: 15 Gy SBRT to primary tumor, nephrectomy 4 weeks later. The chain couples TRBV19 to TRBJ2-3, with 9 bases aligning to TRBD2. The sequence was obtained from a man aged 50 or older with renal cell carcinoma. The sequenced sample was blood, obtained from a patient whose treatment included radiotherapy and nephrectomy. The CDR3 protein is CASMVAGDRTDTQYF. CDR3 DNA sequence: TGTGCCAGTATGGTAGCGGGGGACCGCACAGATACGCAGTATTTT.